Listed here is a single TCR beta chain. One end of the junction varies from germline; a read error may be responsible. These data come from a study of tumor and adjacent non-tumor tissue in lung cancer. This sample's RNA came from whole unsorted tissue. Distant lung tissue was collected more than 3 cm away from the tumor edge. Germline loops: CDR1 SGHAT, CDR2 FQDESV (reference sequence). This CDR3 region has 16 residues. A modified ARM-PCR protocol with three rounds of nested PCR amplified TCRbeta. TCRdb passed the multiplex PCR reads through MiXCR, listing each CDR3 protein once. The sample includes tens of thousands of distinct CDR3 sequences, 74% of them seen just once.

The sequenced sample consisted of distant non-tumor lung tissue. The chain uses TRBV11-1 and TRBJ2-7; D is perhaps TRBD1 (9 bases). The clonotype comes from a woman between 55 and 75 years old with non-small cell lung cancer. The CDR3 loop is CAGSLAGQGGSYEQYF. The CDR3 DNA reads TGTGCCGGCAGCTTAGCGGGACAGGGAGGGTCCTATGAGCAGTACTTC.